This TCR beta chain was documented in a study of cytomegalovirus exposure and HLA in healthy donors. Findings and limits, study-wide: When a later analysis compared HLA-associated TCR beta chains with equally common others, the HLA-associated chains turned out to be more clonally expanded and to have lower generation probabilities. Overall, 164 TCR beta chains were annotated as cytomegalovirus-associated. Some V segments, including TRBV6-2 and TRBV6-3, were excluded as indistinguishable.

About this clone itself: Its antigen is unidentified.

This CDR3 contains 14 residues. CDR1 SEHNR and CDR2 FQNEAQ come from the germline V gene (reference sequence). Between the trimmed V and J ends, which lost 1 base and 4 bases, there was a span of 10 bases. The PCR was carried out with 60 Vbeta primers and 13 Jbeta primers. Profiled with immunoSEQ multiplex PCR; TCRdb holds only in-frame clones, not every one. The profile shows fewer than 200,000 clones, around 69% of them singletons. The sequenced sample was PBMCs. The sequence was collected from a man in his 60s in good health and CMV-seronegative. This rearrangement joins TRBV7-9 to TRBJ1-1; unclear D gene. CDR3 in DNA: TGTGCCAGCAGCTTAGTGGCCGGGTTCACTGAAGCTTTCTTT. It is translated as CASSLVAGFTEAFF.